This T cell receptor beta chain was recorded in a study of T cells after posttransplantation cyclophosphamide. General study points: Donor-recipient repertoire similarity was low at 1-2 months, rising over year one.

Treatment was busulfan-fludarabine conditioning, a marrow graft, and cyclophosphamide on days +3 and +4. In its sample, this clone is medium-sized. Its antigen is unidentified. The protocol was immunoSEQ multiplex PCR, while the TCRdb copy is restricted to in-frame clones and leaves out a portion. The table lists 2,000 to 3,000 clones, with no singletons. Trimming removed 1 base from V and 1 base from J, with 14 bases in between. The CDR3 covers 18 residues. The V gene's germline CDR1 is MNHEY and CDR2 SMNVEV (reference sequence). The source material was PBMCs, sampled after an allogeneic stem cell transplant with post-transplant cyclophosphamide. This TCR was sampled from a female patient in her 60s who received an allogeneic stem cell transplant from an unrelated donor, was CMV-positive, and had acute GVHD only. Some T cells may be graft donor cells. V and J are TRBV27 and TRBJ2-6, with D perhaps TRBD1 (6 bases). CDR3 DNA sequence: TGTGCCAGCAGTTTATTGGCAGGGGCCCAATCTGGGGCCAACGTCCTGACTTTC. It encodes CASSLLAGAQSGANVLTF.